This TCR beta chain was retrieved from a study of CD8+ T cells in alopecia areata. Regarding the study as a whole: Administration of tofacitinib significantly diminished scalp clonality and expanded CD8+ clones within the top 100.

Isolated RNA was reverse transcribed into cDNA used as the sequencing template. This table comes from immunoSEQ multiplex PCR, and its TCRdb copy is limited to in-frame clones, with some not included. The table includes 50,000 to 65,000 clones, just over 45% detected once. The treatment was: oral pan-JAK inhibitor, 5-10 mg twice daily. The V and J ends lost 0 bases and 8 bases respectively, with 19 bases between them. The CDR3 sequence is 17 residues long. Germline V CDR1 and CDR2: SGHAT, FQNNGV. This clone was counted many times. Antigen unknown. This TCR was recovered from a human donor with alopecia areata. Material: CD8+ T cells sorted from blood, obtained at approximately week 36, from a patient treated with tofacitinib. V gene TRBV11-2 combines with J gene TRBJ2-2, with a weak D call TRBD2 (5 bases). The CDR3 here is CASSLEASGTILGELFF. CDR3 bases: TGTGCCAGCAGCTTAGAGGCCAGCGGAACAATTTTGGGGGAGCTGTTTTTT. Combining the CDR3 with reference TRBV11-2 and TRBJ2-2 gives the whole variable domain EAGVAQSPRYKIIEKRQSVAFWCNPISGHATLYWYQQILGQGPKLLIQFQNNGVVDDSQLPKDRFSAERLKGVDSTLKIQPAKLEDSAVYLCASSLEASGTILGELFFGEGSRLTVL.